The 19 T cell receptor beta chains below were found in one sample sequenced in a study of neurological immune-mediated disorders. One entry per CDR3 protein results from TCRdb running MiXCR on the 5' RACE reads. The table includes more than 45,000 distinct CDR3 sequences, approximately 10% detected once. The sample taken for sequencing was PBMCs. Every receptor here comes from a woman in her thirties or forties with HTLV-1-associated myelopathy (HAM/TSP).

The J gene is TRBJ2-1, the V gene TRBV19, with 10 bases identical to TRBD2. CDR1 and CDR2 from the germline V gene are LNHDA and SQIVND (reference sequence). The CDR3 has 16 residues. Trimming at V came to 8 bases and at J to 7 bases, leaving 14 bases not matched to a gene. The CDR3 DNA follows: TGTGCCAGTCAACCCCTTACGGCTAGCGGGGGTAATGAGCAGTTCTTC. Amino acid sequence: CASQPLTASGGNEQFF. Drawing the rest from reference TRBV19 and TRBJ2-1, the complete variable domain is DGGITQSPKYLFRKEGQNVTLSCEQNLNHDAMYWYRQDPGQGLRLIYYSQIVNDFQKGDIAEGYSVSREKKESFPLTVTSAQKNPTAFYLCASQPLTASGGNEQFFGPGTRLTVL.

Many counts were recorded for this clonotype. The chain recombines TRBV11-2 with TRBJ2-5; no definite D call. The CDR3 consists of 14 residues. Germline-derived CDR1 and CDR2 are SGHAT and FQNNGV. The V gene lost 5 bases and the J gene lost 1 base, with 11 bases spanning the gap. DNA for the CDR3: TGTGCCAGCAGCCTGATGCTACCCCAAGAGACCCAGTACTTC. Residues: CASSLMLPQETQYF.

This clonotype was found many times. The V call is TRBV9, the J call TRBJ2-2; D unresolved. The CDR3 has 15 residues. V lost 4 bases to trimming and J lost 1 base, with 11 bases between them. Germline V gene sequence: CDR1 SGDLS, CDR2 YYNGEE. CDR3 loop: CASSPRPLNTGELFF. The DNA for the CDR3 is TGTGCCAGCAGCCCACGTCCCCTGAACACCGGGGAGCTGTTTTTT.

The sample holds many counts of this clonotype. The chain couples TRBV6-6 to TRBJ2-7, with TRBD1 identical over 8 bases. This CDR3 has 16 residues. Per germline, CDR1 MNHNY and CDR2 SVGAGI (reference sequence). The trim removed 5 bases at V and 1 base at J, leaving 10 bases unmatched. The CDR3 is CASSPRQGIRSYEQYF. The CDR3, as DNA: TGTGCCAGCAGTCCCCGACAGGGGATAAGGTCCTACGAGCAGTACTTC.

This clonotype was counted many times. CDR3 coding DNA: TGTGCCAGCAGCTTGGGGGGGTGGAACACTGAAGCTTTCTTT. Protein sequence: CASSLGGWNTEAFF. V is TRBV5-5 and J is TRBJ1-1; tentative D call: TRBD1 (5 bases). Germline CDR1 and CDR2: SGHKS and YYEKEE (reference sequence). This CDR3 is built from 14 residues. Trimming stripped 0 bases from V and 1 base from J, with 7 bases between.

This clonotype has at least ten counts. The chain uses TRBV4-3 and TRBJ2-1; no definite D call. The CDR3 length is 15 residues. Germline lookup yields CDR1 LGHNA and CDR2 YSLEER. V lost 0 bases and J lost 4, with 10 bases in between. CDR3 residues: CASSQDSSVYNEQFF. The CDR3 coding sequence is TGCGCCAGCAGCCAAGATAGCAGCGTATACAATGAGCAGTTCTTC.

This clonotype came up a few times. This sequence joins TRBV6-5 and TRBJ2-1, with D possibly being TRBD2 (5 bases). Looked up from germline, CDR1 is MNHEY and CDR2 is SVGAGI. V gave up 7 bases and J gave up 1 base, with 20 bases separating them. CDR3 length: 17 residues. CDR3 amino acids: CASTKVAAPGSYNEQFF. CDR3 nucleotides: TGTGCCAGCACTAAAGTGGCAGCCCCGGGGTCCTACAATGAGCAGTTCTTC.

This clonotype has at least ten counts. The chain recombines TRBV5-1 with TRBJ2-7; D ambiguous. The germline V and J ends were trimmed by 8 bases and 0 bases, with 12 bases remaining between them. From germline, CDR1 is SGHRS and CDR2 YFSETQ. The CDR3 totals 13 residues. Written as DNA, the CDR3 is TGCGCCAGTCGGGTTACAGACTCCTACGAGCAGTACTTC. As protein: CASRVTDSYEQYF.

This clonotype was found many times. DNA of the CDR3: TGTGCCAGCAGCGTAGTGGGGGTTAACACTGAAGCTTTCTTT. Its protein product is CASSVVGVNTEAFF. The chain has TRBV9 and TRBJ1-1; TRBD1 is a possible D gene (5 bases). With 0 bases removed from V and 2 bases from J, the gap between germline ends came to 8 bases. Germline V gives CDR1 SGDLS, CDR2 YYNGEE. The CDR3 runs 14 residues.

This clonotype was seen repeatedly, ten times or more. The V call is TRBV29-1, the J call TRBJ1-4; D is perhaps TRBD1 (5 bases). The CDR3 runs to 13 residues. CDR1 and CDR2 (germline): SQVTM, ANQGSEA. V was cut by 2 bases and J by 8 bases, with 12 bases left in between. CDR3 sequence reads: CSVESGTREKLFF. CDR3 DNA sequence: TGCAGCGTTGAATCTGGGACTCGAGAAAAACTGTTTTTT.

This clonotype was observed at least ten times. This chain's CDR3 is CASSNPGRESIADTQYF. DNA for the CDR3: TGCGCCAGCAGCAACCCCGGCCGGGAATCGATCGCAGATACGCAGTATTTT. V gene TRBV5-1 combines with J gene TRBJ2-3; possible D gene TRBD2, 5 bases. The CDR3 loop spans 17 amino acids. The germline gives CDR1 SGHRS, CDR2 YFSETQ. Deletions cut 4 bases from V and 4 bases from J, with 22 bases between.

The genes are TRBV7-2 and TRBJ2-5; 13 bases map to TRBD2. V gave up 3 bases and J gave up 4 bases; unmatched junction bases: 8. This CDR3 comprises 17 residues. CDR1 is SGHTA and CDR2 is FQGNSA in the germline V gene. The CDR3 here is CASSLAGLAGVRETQYF. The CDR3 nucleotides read TGTGCCAGCAGCTTGGCAGGACTAGCGGGGGTTCGAGAGACCCAGTACTTC.

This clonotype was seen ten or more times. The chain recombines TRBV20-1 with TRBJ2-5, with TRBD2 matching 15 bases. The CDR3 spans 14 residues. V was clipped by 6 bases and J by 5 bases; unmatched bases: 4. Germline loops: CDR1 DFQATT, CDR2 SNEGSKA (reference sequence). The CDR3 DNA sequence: TGCAGTGCGGGACTAGCGGGGGGTAGGGAGACCCAGTACTTC. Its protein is CSAGLAGGRETQYF.

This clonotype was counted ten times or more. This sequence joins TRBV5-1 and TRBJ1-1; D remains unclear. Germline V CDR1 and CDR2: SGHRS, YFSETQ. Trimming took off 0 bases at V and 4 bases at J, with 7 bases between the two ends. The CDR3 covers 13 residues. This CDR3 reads CASSLEQPTEAFF. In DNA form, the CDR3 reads TGCGCCAGCAGCTTGGAACAGCCCACTGAAGCTTTCTTT.

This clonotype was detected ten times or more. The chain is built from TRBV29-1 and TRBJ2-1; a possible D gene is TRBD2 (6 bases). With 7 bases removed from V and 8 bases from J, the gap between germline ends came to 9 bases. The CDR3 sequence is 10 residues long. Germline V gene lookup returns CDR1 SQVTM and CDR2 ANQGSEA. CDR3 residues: CSAGGDEQFF. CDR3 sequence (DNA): TGCAGCGCCGGAGGGGATGAGCAGTTCTTC.

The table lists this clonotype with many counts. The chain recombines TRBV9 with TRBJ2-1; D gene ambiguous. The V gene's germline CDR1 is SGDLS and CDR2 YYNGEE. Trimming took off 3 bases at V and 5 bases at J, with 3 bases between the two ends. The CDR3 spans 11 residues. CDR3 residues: CASSGDNEQFF. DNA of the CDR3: TGTGCCAGCAGCGGAGACAATGAGCAGTTCTTC.

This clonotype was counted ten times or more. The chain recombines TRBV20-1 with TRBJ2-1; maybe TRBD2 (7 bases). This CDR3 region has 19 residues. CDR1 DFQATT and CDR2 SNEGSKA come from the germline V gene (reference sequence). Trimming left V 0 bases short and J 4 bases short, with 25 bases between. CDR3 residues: CSARDRVRGGAELYNEQFF. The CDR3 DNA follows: TGCAGTGCTAGAGATCGGGTTCGTGGGGGGGCCGAGTTATACAATGAGCAGTTCTTC.

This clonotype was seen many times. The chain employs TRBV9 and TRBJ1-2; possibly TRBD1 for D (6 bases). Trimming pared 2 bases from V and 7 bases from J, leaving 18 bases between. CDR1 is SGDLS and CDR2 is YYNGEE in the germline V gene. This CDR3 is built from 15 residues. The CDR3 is CASSVSRGGQAGYTF. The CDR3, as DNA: TGTGCCAGCAGCGTGAGCCGCGGGGGGCAGGCTGGCTACACCTTC.

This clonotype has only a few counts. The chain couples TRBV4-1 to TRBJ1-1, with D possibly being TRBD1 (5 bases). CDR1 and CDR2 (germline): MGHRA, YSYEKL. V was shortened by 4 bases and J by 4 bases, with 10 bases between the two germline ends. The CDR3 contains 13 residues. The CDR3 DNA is TGCGCCAGCAGCCTAGGGGCGACCACTGAAGCTTTCTTT. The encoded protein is CASSLGATTEAFF.